A single sample gave rise to the 13 T cell receptor beta chains below, sequenced in a study of OX40 agonist ivuxolimab in advanced cancers. The library was built by means of the immunoSEQ multiplex PCR assay. TCRdb took this table from immuneACCESS and kept in-frame rearrangements with V and J called. Such tables lack part of the clones; where checked against another copy, unresolved V genes explain under half of the gap, and the rest is unexplained. The sample table records 25,000 to 35,000 clones; more than 75% of these occur just once. The ten largest clones capture over 12% of the sample. Sample: CD4+ or CD8+ T cells sorted from blood, taken in a trial of the OX40 agonist ivuxolimab. The receptors derive from an adult with an advanced solid tumor such as melanoma, head and neck, liver or kidney cancer.

The gene calls are TRBV4-1 and TRBJ2-7; D is possibly TRBD2 (6 bases). CDR1 is MGHRA and CDR2 is YSYEKL in the germline V gene. This CDR3 is 14 amino acids long. Trimming shortened V by 3 bases and J by 0 bases, and 9 bases separated the two germline ends. The CDR3 DNA sequence: TGCGCCAGCAGCCAGTCCGGGGGCTCCTACGAGCAGTACTTC. It is translated as CASSQSGGSYEQYF.

This clone has a single count. V and J are TRBV4-2 and TRBJ2-1; 8 bases line up with TRBD1. The CDR3 length is 16 residues. The germline V gene has CDR1 LGHNA and CDR2 YNFKEQ. V lost 0 bases to trimming and J lost 3 bases; unmatched junction nucleotides: 4. CDR3 region: CASSQDRQGIYNEQFF. CDR3 nucleotide sequence: TGTGCCAGCAGCCAAGATCGACAGGGGATCTACAATGAGCAGTTCTTC.

In DNA form, the CDR3 reads TGTGCCAGCAGCTCCGCCGGGGTGGGGACCCAGTACTTC. Residues: CASSSAGVGTQYF. The chain links TRBV7-9 to TRBJ2-5; a possible D gene is TRBD2 (5 bases). V gave up 4 bases and J gave up 7 bases, with 13 bases separating them. Germline CDR1 and CDR2: SEHNR and FQNEAQ (reference sequence). The length of the CDR3 is 13 residues.

This chain joins TRBV29-1 and TRBJ2-5, with 11 bases matching TRBD1. The CDR3 has 15 residues. CDR1 is SQVTM and CDR2 is ANQGSEA in the germline V gene. The V gene end was trimmed by 8 bases and the J gene end by 4 bases; junction bases not matched to a gene: 12. Here the CDR3 reads CSIGVWDRGAETQYF. The CDR3 bases are TGCAGCATTGGAGTCTGGGACAGGGGGGCAGAGACCCAGTACTTC. Full variable domain (rest looked up from reference TRBV29-1 and TRBJ2-5): SAVISQKPSRDICQRGTSLTIQCQVDSQVTMMFWYRQQPGQSLTLIATANQGSEATYESGFVIDKFPISRPNLTFSTLTVSNMSPEDSSIYLCSIGVWDRGAETQYFGPGTRLLVL.

This chain links TRBV11-3 with TRBJ2-7; TRBD1 matches at 7 bases. Germline V CDR1 and CDR2: SGHNT, YENEEA. The V gene end was trimmed by 4 bases and the J gene end by 3 bases; junction bases not matched to a gene: 9. This CDR3 comprises 15 residues. Written as DNA, the CDR3 is TGTGCCAGCAGCTATCCTCCCCGGGACAGCTACGAGCAGTACTTC. Translated: CASSYPPRDSYEQYF.

The rearrangement uses TRBV14 and TRBJ1-1; D not certain. The CDR3 runs to 14 residues. V lost 0 bases, J lost 3 bases, and 8 bases lay in between. Looked up from germline, CDR1 is SGHDN and CDR2 is FVKESK. The chain's CDR3 is CASSQDRWYTEAFF. The CDR3 bases are TGTGCCAGCAGCCAAGATCGCTGGTACACTGAAGCTTTCTTT.

The chain employs TRBV5-5 and TRBJ1-1; a possible D gene is TRBD1 (6 bases). Germline-derived CDR1 and CDR2 are SGHKS and YYEKEE (reference sequence). V was pared by 4 bases and J by 5 bases, with 21 bases between. This CDR3 contains 16 residues. The DNA of the CDR3 is TGTGCCAGCAGCCCGTGGGGGGGCGCGGGTAGGACTGAAGCTTTCTTT. This encodes CASSPWGGAGRTEAFF.

The chain carries TRBV5-1 and TRBJ2-2; no firm D call. The length of the CDR3 is 15 residues. Trimming left V 1 base short and J 5 bases short, with 12 bases between. Germline CDR1 reads SGHRS; CDR2 reads YFSETQ. In DNA form, the CDR3 reads TGCGCCAGCAGCTTGTTTGGGTTAGGGACCGGGGAGCTGTTTTTT. It is translated as CASSLFGLGTGELFF.

This clone was recorded only once. The rearrangement links TRBV11-2 to TRBJ2-7; maybe TRBD2 (6 bases). The CDR3 sequence is 12 residues long. V dropped 2 bases and J dropped 6 bases, with 8 bases sitting between them. Looked up from germline, CDR1 is SGHAT and CDR2 is FQNNGV. The CDR3 DNA is TGTGCCAGCAGCTTACTGGGAGGCGAGCAGTACTTC. This gives the protein CASSLLGGEQYF.

V and J are TRBV15 and TRBJ2-5, with 10 nucleotides matching TRBD1. CDR1 LNHNV and CDR2 YYDKDF come from the germline V gene (reference sequence). Losses at the gene ends were 0 bases for V and 5 bases for J; bases not matched to a gene: 6. CDR3 length: 16 residues. The CDR3: CATSRDLTGGVETQYF. DNA of the CDR3: TGTGCCACCAGCAGAGATCTGACAGGGGGCGTGGAGACCCAGTACTTC.

The chain couples TRBV14 to TRBJ2-7; 9 bases line up with TRBD1. This CDR3 is 15 amino acids long. Looked up from germline, CDR1 is SGHDN and CDR2 is FVKESK. Trimming cost V 4 bases and J 7 bases; bases outside gene matches: 11. The CDR3 DNA sequence: TGTGCCAGCAGCCGCACCGGGACAGGGTATCCTGAGCAGTACTTC. Amino acid sequence: CASSRTGTGYPEQYF. Together with reference TRBV14 and TRBJ2-7, the CDR3 gives the full variable domain: EAGVTQFPSHSVIEKGQTVTLRCDPISGHDNLYWYRRVMGKEIKFLLHFVKESKQDESGMPNNRFLAERTGGTYSTLKVQPAELEDSGVYFCASSRTGTGYPEQYFGPGTRLTVT.

The V and J genes are TRBV27 and TRBJ1-2; D is possibly TRBD1 (5 bases). The CDR3 runs to 14 residues. The ends were cut back, 8 bases at V and 7 bases at J, with 20 bases in the middle. The germline V gene encodes CDR1 MNHEY and CDR2 SMNVEV (reference sequence). The CDR3 nucleotides read TGTGCCAGCGCGGCCGGGACGGCTGGAATTGGCTACACCTTC. It specifies CASAAGTAGIGYTF.

The chain couples TRBV9 to TRBJ2-1; 10 nucleotides line up with TRBD2. V was clipped by 3 bases and J by 8 bases; unmatched bases: 5. CDR1 SGDLS and CDR2 YYNGEE come from the germline V gene. The CDR3 runs 14 residues. The CDR3 sequence is CASSGPGTSDEQFF. The CDR3 nucleotides are TGTGCCAGCAGCGGACCCGGGACTAGCGATGAGCAGTTCTTC.